This is a list of T cell receptor beta chains from one sample in a study of identical twins. TCRdb reprocessed the 5' RACE reads via MiXCR and lists one record per CDR3 protein. The repertoire consists of hundreds of thousands of distinct CDR3 sequences, with 6% to 6.5% occurring once and the leading ten covering around 1.9%. The sequencing sample was made of naive T cells sorted from blood. The receptors come from a man aged 18 to 30 in good health. CDR3s include the opening cysteine and the closing phenylalanine or tryptophan. The D gene is left open where the match is weak. Expanded clones get a size class; other rows say once, few or many, or leave the size out.

TRBV4-2,few,TRBD2,TRBJ2-1,CASSQDLAGANYNEQFF,TGTGCCAGCAGCCAAGATCTAGCGGGAGCCAACTACAATGAGCAGTTCTTC
TRBV6-1,many,TRBD1,TRBJ2-3,CASRTGTGGTDTQYF,TGTGCCAGCAGAACCGGGACAGGGGGCACAGATACGCAGTATTTT
TRBV7-2,-,TRBD1,TRBJ1-1,CASSLGTGWSTEAFF,TGTGCCAGCAGCTTAGGGACAGGGTGGAGCACTGAAGCTTTCTTT
TRBV4-1,-,-,TRBJ2-1,CASSQVLGGHNEQFF,TGCGCCAGCAGCCAAGTGTTGGGGGGTCACAATGAGCAGTTCTTC
TRBV20-1,-,-,TRBJ2-1,CSASFSPSSYNEQFF,TGCAGTGCTAGTTTTAGCCCAAGCTCCTACAATGAGCAGTTCTTC
TRBV11-2,few,-,TRBJ1-2,CASSLDAGSSVNGYTF,TGTGCCAGCAGCTTAGACGCAGGGAGTAGCGTAAATGGCTACACCTTC
TRBV9,many,-,TRBJ2-7,CASSDGQGYEQYF,TGTGCCAGCAGCGACGGACAAGGCTACGAGCAGTACTTC
TRBV7-2,many,-,TRBJ2-1,CASSLGPVYNEQFF,TGTGCCAGCAGCTTAGGTCCGGTGTACAATGAGCAGTTCTTC
TRBV6-1,-,-,TRBJ1-2,CASKATRTGFYGYTF,TGTGCCAGCAAGGCAACGAGAACAGGCTTCTATGGCTACACCTTC
TRBV5-1,many,-,TRBJ2-3,CASSGTHTSTDTQYF,TGCGCCAGCAGCGGGACTCATACTAGCACAGATACGCAGTATTTT
TRBV29-1,many,-,TRBJ2-7,CSGRDGYEQYF,TGCAGCGGACGGGACGGCTACGAGCAGTACTTC
TRBV5-1,many,TRBD2,TRBJ2-1,CASLSAGGNEQFF,TGCGCCAGCCTGTCGGCGGGAGGGAATGAGCAGTTCTTC
TRBV6-4,few,-,TRBJ2-5,CASSDRPWETQYF,TGTGCCAGCAGTGACCGACCCTGGGAGACCCAGTACTTC
TRBV5-1,many,-,TRBJ2-5,CASSPTMTAEETQYF,TGCGCCAGCAGCCCCACTATGACTGCGGAAGAGACCCAGTACTTC
TRBV29-1,many,-,TRBJ2-1,CSVGGPGNEQFF,TGCAGCGTTGGAGGTCCGGGCAATGAGCAGTTCTTC
TRBV29-1,many,-,TRBJ2-7,CSVEGWGYAYEQYF,TGCAGCGTTGAAGGCTGGGGGTACGCCTACGAGCAGTACTTC
TRBV2,-,-,TRBJ2-1,CASSDREDYNEQFF,TGTGCCAGCAGTGACAGGGAGGACTACAATGAGCAGTTCTTC
TRBV4-2,few,-,TRBJ2-7,CASSQEGDSYEQYF,TGTGCCAGCAGCCAAGAGGGGGACTCCTACGAGCAGTACTTC
TRBV6-5,-,TRBD1,TRBJ2-2,CASSYGPGTGSRTGELFF,TGTGCCAGCAGTTACGGGCCCGGGACAGGGTCGAGAACCGGGGAGCTGTTTTTT
TRBV20-1,many,-,TRBJ1-2,CSARTERTLEGGYTF,TGCAGTGCCCGAACAGAACGGACACTCGAGGGTGGCTACACCTTC
TRBV20-1,many,TRBD2,TRBJ2-3,CSARLELAGVSDTQYF,TGCAGTGCTAGACTTGAACTAGCGGGAGTTTCAGATACGCAGTATTTT
TRBV20-1,many,TRBD2,TRBJ2-1,CSASELAEAYNEQFF,TGCAGTGCTAGCGAACTAGCGGAGGCCTACAATGAGCAGTTCTTC
TRBV20-1,many,-,TRBJ2-3,CSARADLVADTQYF,TGCAGTGCTAGAGCTGACCTAGTGGCAGATACGCAGTATTTT
TRBV21-1,few,-,TRBJ2-6,CASSTRPGRISGANVLTF,TGTGCCAGCAGCACCCGGCCGGGACGGATCTCTGGGGCCAACGTCCTGACTTTC
TRBV5-1,-,-,TRBJ1-1,CASSWVQNTEAFF,TGCGCCAGCAGCTGGGTCCAGAACACTGAAGCTTTCTTT
TRBV7-2,few,-,TRBJ1-1,CASSLALIKNTEAFF,TGTGCCAGCAGCTTAGCCCTCATTAAGAACACTGAAGCTTTCTTT
TRBV24-1,many,-,TRBJ1-1,CATTRDAEAFF,TGTGCCACCACCAGGGACGCTGAAGCTTTCTTT
TRBV20-1,many,-,TRBJ2-7,CSARAREYEQYF,TGCAGTGCTAGGGCCAGGGAATACGAGCAGTACTTC